This is a list of T cell receptor beta chains from one sample in a study of CD8+CD57+ T cells in acquired aplastic anemia. TCRdb reprocessed the reads with MiXCR, giving one entry per CDR3 protein. The table has 170,000 or so distinct CDR3 sequences, roughly 50% seen once. The sample was sorted CD4+, CD8+, or CD8+CD57+ T cells (not recorded which) from PBMCs. The source is a human donor with aplastic anemia. Both conserved end residues are part of each CDR3. The D gene is left open where the match is weak. A row's size may be missing; if present it is once, few, many or a size class.

v_call	j_call	clone_size	d_call	cdr3_nt	cdr3_aa
TRBV12-3/TRBV12-4	TRBJ2-7	many	-	TGTGCCAGCAGTTTATCTGGACTAGAGCAGTACTTC	CASSLSGLEQYF
TRBV2	TRBJ2-7	few	-	TGTGCAAGACATGACAGGACGACCTACGAGCAGTACTTC	CARHDRTTYEQYF
TRBV7-2	TRBJ2-7	-	-	TGTGCCAGCAGCTTTGGCCTTAGGGGCGAGCAGTACTTC	CASSFGLRGEQYF
TRBV30	TRBJ1-2	-	-	TGTGCCTGGATCGAGCGGGGGGACGATGGCTACACCTTC	CAWIERGDDGYTF
TRBV12-3/TRBV12-4	TRBJ2-7	-	-	TGTGCCAGCAGTTTCACCGACAGCTACGAGCAGTACTTC	CASSFTDSYEQYF
TRBV20-1	TRBJ2-5	-	TRBD2	TGCAGTGCCCCGGGGGGGCCTGGGGAGACCCAGTACTTC	CSAPGGPGETQYF
TRBV9	TRBJ2-7	many	-	TGTGCCAGCAGCGTAGACGTTGGGGAGCAGTACTTC	CASSVDVGEQYF
TRBV6-2/TRBV6-3	TRBJ2-2	-	-	TGTGCCAACTTTAGGGCGGGACAGCACACCGGGGAGCTGTTTTTT	CANFRAGQHTGELFF
TRBV2	TRBJ1-3	-	-	TGTGCCAGCAGCCCTTCCAGAAACACCATATATTTT	CASSPSRNTIYF
TRBV10-3	TRBJ1-5	-	-	TGTGCCATCAGTGAGTCTTCGCCGAGTCAGGGGAATCAGCCCCAGCATTTT	CAISESSPSQGNQPQHF
TRBV9	TRBJ2-1	-	-	TGTGCCAGCAGCGTAGGTATGAGCTCCTACAATGAGCAGTTCTTC	CASSVGMSSYNEQFF
TRBV20-1	TRBJ1-2	-	-	TGCAGTGCTAGCCACAGGGACGAGGGTGGCTACACCTTC	CSASHRDEGGYTF
TRBV10-3	TRBJ1-6	-	-	TGTGCCATCAGTGAGTCTGTGAGGGGACTCACAGTGTTT	CAISESVRGLTVF
TRBV24-1	TRBJ2-2	many	-	TGTGCCCTCCGACTCTGCTGGAGAACCGGGGAGCTGTTTTTT	CALRLCWRTGELFF
TRBV19	TRBJ1-1	-	-	TGTGCCAGTAGTATCGGGGATGTCGCCAACACTGAAGCTTTCTTT	CASSIGDVANTEAFF
TRBV12-3/TRBV12-4	TRBJ2-1	many	-	TGTGCCAGCAGCCCCGGCGGGGTCAATGAGCAGTTCTTC	CASSPGGVNEQFF
TRBV4-1	TRBJ2-4	-	-	TGCGCCAGCAGGAGGTTCGTAGATGGTGCCAAAAACATTCAGTACTTC	CASRRFVDGAKNIQYF
TRBV29-1	TRBJ1-1	-	TRBD1	TGCAGCGCCTTAACAGGGGGTAGGCCTGAAGCTTTCTTT	CSALTGGRPEAFF
TRBV6-5	TRBJ1-1	many	TRBD1	TGTGCCAGCACGACCTCCCAAGGGACAGATGAAGCTTTCTTT	CASTTSQGTDEAFF
TRBV11-2	TRBJ2-1	many	-	TGTGCCAGCAGCTCCACGAAGAGTGAGCAGTTCTTC	CASSSTKSEQFF
TRBV4-1	TRBJ1-4	many	TRBD1	TGCGCCAGCAGCCAAAGAAGAGGGGGCGGGGAAAAACTGTTTTTT	CASSQRRGGGEKLFF
TRBV5-1	TRBJ2-1	-	-	TGCGCCAGCAGCTTGACCGCAGGGGCCAGCTACAATGAGCAGTTCTTC	CASSLTAGASYNEQFF
TRBV5-1	TRBJ1-1	many	-	TGCGCCAGCAGCTTGGTCGTAACAGGGTGGGCGCTCGCTGAAGCTTTCTTT	CASSLVVTGWALAEAFF
TRBV20-1	TRBJ1-5	many	-	TGCAGTGCTAATGTTCTGGGGGTAGGAGAGCAGCCCCAGCATTTT	CSANVLGVGEQPQHF
TRBV6-5	TRBJ2-7	once	-	TGTGCCAGCAGTTACGGACAGACCCGAAGCCCGAGCGAGCAGTACTTC	CASSYGQTRSPSEQYF
TRBV7-9	TRBJ2-3	-	TRBD2	TGCGCCAGCAGCTTGGCGGCTAGCGGGGGGGCGATGGATACGCAGTATTTT	CASSLAASGGAMDTQYF
TRBV12-3/TRBV12-4	TRBJ2-7	-	TRBD1	TGTGCCAGCAGTTACGGGGCAGGGGGCTTTATCTCCTACGAGCAGTACTTC	CASSYGAGGFISYEQYF
TRBV10-1	TRBJ1-2	-	TRBD1	TGCGCCAGCAGTCCGGGACAGGAGTTCTATGGCTACACCTTC	CASSPGQEFYGYTF
TRBV7-3	TRBJ2-3	-	TRBD2	TGTGCCAGCAGGACTAGCGCCACAGATACGCAGTATTTT	CASRTSATDTQYF
TRBV2	TRBJ2-7	-	-	TGTGCCAGCAGTGCGGACCTCTCCTACGAGCAGTACTTC	CASSADLSYEQYF
TRBV19	TRBJ1-1	-	-	TGTGCCAGTAGTACCGGGACGGCATCTGGGGAAGCTTTCTTT	CASSTGTASGEAFF
TRBV20-1	TRBJ2-7	-	TRBD1	TGCAGTGCTAGTCGTCAGGGGGTCGACGAGCAGTACTTC	CSASRQGVDEQYF
TRBV24-1	TRBJ1-2	-	TRBD1	TGTGCCTTCAGGGGACAGGGGAACTATGGCTACACCTTC	CAFRGQGNYGYTF
TRBV10-1	TRBJ2-7	many	-	TGCGCCAGCAGTGAGTCGGCCTTTCCGGATAGCGGTACTTACGAGCAGTACTTC	CASSESAFPDSGTYEQYF
TRBV19	TRBJ1-1	-	-	TGTGCCAGTAGTCTCCCCCAGGGAGACACTGAAGCTTTCTTT	CASSLPQGDTEAFF
TRBV11-2	TRBJ2-1	many	TRBD1	TGTGCCAGCAGCTACAACTCGGGACAGGGGGCCGATGAGCAGTTCTTC	CASSYNSGQGADEQFF
TRBV9	TRBJ1-1	-	-	TGTGCCAGCAGTCAGGGTCCGAACACTGAAGCTTTCTTT	CASSQGPNTEAFF
TRBV3-1	TRBJ1-3	few	-	TGTGCCAGCAGCCAAAGTATGTCCTCTGGAAACACCATATATTTT	CASSQSMSSGNTIYF
TRBV24-1	TRBJ2-2	few	TRBD1	TGTGCCACCAGTGACCCCAGCCCCGTGGGACAGAGGGAGGAGCTGTTTTTT	CATSDPSPVGQREELFF
TRBV29-1	TRBJ2-1	-	-	TGCAGCGTTGAGCGGGACAGACGCTATGAGCAGTTCTTC	CSVERDRRYEQFF
TRBV20-1	TRBJ2-3	-	TRBD2	TGCAGTGCTAGGACGGGAGGGGTAGATACGCAGTATTTT	CSARTGGVDTQYF
TRBV13	TRBJ1-2	-	TRBD1	TGTGCCAGCAGCTCAAGGACAGGGGAGGACTATGGCTACACCTTC	CASSSRTGEDYGYTF
TRBV5-6	TRBJ1-6	-	-	TGTGCCAGCAATGTTGGGCAGGGGCTGCATTCACCCCTCCACTTT	CASNVGQGLHSPLHF
TRBV9	TRBJ2-5	many	TRBD2	TGTGCCAGCAGCGCAATGGGGGGGAAGGGAAAGACCCAGTACTTC	CASSAMGGKGKTQYF
TRBV11-2	TRBJ1-5	many	-	TGTGCCAGCAGCTTAGGCAGTTTCAATCAGCCCCAGCATTTT	CASSLGSFNQPQHF